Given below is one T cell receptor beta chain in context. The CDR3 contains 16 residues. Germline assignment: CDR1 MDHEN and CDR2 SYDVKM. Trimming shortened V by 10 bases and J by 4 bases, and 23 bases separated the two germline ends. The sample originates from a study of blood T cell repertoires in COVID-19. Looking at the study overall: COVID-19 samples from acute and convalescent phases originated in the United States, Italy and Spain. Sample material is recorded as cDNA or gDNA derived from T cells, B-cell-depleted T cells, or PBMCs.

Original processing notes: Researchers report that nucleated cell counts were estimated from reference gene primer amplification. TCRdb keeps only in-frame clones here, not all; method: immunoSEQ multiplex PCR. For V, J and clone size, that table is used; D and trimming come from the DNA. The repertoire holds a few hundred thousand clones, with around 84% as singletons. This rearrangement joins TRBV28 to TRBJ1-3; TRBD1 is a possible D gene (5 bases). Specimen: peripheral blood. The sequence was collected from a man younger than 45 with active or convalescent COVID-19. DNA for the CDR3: TGTGCCACGGGGGGTACCCGGGGGGTCTTCGGAAACACCATATATTTT. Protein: CATGGTRGVFGNTIYF.